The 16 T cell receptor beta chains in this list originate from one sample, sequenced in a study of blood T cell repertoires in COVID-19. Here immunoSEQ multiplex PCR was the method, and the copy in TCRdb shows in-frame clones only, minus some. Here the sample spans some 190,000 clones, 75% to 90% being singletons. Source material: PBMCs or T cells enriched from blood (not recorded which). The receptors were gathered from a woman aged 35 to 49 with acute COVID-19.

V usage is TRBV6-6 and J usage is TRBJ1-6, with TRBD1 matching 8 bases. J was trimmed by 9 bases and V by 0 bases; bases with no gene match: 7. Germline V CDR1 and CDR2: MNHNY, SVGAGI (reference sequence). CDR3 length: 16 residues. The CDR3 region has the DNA TGTGCCAGCAGTTACTCCGGGGACAGGAGGGGTTCACCCCTCCACTTT. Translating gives CASSYSGDRRGSPLHF.

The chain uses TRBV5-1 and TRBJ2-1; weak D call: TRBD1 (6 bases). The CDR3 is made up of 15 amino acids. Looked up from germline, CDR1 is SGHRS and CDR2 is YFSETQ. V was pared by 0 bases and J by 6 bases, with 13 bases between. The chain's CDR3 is CASSLGDIPPNEQFF. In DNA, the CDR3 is TGCGCCAGCAGCTTGGGGGACATTCCCCCCAATGAGCAGTTCTTC.

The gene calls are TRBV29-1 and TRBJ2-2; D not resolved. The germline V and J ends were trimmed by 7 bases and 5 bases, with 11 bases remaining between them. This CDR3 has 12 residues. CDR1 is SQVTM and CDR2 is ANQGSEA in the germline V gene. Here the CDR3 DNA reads TGCAGCGCCCTCCCTAGTACCGGGGAGCTGTTTTTT. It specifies CSALPSTGELFF.

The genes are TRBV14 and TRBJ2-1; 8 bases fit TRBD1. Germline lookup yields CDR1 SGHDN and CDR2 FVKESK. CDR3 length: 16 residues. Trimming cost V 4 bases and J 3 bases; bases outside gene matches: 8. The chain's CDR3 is CASSRLDRAIYNEQFF. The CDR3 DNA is TGTGCCAGCAGCCGACTGGACAGGGCGATCTACAATGAGCAGTTCTTC.

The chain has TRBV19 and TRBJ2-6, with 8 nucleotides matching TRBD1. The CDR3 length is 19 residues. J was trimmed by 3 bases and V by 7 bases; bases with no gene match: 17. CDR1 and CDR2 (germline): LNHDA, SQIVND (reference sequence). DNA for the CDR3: TGTGCCAGTATGGGGAAGATTGGACAGGGAAGCTTTGGGGCCAACGTCCTGACTTTC. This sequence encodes CASMGKIGQGSFGANVLTF.

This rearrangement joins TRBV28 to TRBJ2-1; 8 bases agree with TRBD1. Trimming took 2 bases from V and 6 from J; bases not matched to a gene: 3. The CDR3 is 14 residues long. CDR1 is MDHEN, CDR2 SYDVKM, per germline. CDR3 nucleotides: TGTGCCAGCAGTTTAGGGACAGGCCCCAATGAGCAGTTCTTC. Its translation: CASSLGTGPNEQFF.

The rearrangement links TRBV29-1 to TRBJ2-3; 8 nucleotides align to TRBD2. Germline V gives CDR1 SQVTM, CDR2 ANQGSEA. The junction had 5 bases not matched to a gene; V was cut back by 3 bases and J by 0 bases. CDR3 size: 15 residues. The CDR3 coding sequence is TGCAGCGTTGAGAGGCCGGGGGGGAGCACAGATACGCAGTATTTT. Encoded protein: CSVERPGGSTDTQYF.

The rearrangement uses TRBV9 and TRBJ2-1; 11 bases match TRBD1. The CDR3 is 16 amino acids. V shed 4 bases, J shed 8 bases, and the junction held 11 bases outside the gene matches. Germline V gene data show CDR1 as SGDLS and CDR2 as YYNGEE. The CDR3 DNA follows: TGTGCCAGCAGCTCCGGCTCCGGGACAGGGGGGGATGAGCAGTTCTTC. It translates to CASSSGSGTGGDEQFF.

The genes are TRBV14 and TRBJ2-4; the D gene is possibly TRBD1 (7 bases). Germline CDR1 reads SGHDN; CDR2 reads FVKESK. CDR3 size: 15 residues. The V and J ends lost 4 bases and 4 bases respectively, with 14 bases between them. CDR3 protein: CASSPYRGGKNIQYF. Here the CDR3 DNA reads TGTGCCAGCAGCCCTTACAGGGGAGGAAAAAACATTCAGTACTTC.

CDR3 coding DNA: TGTGCCAGCAGCAAACTAGCGGGCGGCTCGCCCTCTGGGGCCAACGTCCTGACTTTC. It codes for CASSKLAGGSPSGANVLTF. V usage is TRBV3-1 (or the pseudogene TRBV3-2) and J usage is TRBJ2-6; 9 nucleotides align to TRBD2. Germline loops: CDR1 LGHDT, CDR2 YNNKEL (reference sequence). The CDR3 contains 19 residues. V shed 5 bases, J shed 0 bases, and the junction held 11 bases outside the gene matches.

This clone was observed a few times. The CDR3 DNA is TGTGCCAGCACCATAGCCGGTCGGAATGAGCAGTTCTTC. Translated, it gives CASTIAGRNEQFF. The gene calls are TRBV3-1 (or the pseudogene TRBV3-2) and TRBJ2-1; D gene uncertain. The V gene's germline CDR1 is LGHDT and CDR2 YNNKEL (reference sequence). V lost 7 bases and J 7 bases, leaving 14 bases between the germline ends. The CDR3 is 13 amino acids.

CDR3 in amino acids: CASSEWRGGRTDTQYF. The CDR3 DNA follows: TGTGCCAGCAGTGAATGGAGGGGGGGCCGGACAGATACGCAGTATTTT. This rearrangement joins TRBV25-1 to TRBJ2-3; D perhaps matches TRBD2 (7 bases). From germline, CDR1 is MGHDK and CDR2 SYGVNS. Trimming stripped 1 base from V and 3 bases from J, with 14 bases between. CDR3 length: 16 amino acids. Supplemented by reference TRBV25-1 and TRBJ2-3, the full variable domain reads EADIYQTPRYLVIGTGKKITLECSQTMGHDKMYWYQQDPGMELHLIHYSYGVNSTEKGDLSSESTVSRIRTEHFPLTLESARPSHTSQYLCASSEWRGGRTDTQYFGPGTRLTVL.

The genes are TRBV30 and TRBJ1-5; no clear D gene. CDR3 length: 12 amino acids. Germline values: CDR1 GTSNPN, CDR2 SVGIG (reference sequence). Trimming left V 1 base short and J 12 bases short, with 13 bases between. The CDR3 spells CAWSEGGGIQHF. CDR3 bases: TGTGCCTGGAGTGAAGGCGGAGGGATCCAGCATTTT.

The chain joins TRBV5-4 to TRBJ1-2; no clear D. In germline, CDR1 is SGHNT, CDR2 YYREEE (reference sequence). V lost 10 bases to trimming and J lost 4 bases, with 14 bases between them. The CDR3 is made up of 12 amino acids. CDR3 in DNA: TGTGCCGCGTACGGCAGCGGCTATGGCTACACCTTC. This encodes CAAYGSGYGYTF.

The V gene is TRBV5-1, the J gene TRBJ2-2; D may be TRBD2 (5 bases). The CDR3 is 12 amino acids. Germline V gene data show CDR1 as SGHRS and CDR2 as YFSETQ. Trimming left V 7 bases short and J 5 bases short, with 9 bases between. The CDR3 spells CASRGATGELFF. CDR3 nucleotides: TGCGCCAGCCGGGGTGCGACCGGGGAGCTGTTTTTT.

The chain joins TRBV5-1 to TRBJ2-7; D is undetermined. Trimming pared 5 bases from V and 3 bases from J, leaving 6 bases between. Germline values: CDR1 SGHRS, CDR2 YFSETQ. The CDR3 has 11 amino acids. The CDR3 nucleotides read TGCGCCAGCAGACACAACTACGAGCAGTACTTC. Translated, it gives CASRHNYEQYF.